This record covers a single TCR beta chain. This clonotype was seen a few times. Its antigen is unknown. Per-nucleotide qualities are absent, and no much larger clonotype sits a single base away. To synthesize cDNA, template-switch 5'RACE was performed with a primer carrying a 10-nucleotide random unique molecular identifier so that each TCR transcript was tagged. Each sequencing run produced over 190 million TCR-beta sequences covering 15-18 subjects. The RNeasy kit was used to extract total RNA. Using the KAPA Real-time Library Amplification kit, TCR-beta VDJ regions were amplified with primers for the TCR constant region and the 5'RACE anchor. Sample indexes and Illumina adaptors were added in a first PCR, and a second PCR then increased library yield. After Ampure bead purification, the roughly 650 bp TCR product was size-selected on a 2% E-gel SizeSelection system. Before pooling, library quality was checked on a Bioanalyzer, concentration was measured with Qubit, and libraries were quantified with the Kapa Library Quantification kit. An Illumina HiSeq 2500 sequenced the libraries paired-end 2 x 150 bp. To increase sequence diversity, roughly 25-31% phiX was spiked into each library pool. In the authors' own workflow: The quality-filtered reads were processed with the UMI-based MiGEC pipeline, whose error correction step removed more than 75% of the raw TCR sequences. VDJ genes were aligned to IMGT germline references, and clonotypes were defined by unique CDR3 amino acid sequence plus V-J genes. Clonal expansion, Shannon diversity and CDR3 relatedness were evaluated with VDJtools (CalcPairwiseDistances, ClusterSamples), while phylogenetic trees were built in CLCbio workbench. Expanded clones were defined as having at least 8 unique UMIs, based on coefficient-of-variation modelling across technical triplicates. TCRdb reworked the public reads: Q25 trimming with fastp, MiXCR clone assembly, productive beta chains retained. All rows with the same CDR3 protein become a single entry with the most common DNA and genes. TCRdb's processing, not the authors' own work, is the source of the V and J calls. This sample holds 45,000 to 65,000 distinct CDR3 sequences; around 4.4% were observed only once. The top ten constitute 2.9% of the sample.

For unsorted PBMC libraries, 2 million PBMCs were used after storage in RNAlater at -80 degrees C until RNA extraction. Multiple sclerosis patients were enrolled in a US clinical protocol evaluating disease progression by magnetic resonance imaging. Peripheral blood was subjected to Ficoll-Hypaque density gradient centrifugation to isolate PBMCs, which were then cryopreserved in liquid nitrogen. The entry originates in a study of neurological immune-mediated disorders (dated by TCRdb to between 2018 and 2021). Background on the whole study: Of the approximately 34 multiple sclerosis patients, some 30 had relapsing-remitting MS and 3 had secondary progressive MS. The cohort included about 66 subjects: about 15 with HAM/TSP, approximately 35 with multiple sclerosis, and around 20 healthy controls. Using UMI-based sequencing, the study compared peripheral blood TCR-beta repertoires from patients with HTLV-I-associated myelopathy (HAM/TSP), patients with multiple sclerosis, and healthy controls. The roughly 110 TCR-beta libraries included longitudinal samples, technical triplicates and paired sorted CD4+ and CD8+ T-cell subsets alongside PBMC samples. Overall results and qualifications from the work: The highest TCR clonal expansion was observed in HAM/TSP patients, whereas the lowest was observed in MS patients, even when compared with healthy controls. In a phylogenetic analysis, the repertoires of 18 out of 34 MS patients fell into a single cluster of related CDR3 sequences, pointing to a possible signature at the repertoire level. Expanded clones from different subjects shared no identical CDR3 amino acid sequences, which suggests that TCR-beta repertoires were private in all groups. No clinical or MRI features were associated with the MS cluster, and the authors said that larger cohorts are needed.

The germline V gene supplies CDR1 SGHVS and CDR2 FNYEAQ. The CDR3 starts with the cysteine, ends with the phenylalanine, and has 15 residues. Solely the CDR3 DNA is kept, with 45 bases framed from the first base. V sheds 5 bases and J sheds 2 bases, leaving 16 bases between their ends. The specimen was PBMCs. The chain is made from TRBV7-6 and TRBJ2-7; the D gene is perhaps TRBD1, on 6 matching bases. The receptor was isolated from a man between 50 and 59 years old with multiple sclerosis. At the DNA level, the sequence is TGTGCCAGCAGCCCCCAAACAGGGCCCCCCTACGAGCAGTACTTC. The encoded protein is CASSPQTGPPYEQYF. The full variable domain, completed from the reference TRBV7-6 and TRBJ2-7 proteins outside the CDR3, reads GAGVSQSPRYKVTKRGQDVALRCDPISGHVSLYWYRQALGQGPEFLTYFNYEAQQDKSGLPNDRFSAERPEGSISTLTIQRTEQRDSAMYRCASSPQTGPPYEQYFGPGTRLTVT.